This T cell receptor (beta chain) was captured by sequencing in a study of vaccination and CD4 T cells after COVID-19. The assay that was used to sequence DNA from cultured CD4+ T cells was the Oncomine TCR Beta short-read assay. In TCRdb, the PCR reads were re-called with MiXCR into one record per CDR3 protein. The sample holds 5,500 to 8,000 distinct CDR3 sequences, around 50% seen once. Trimming cost V 3 bases and J 2 bases, with 5 bases left between them. The CDR3 loop spans 12 amino acids. Germline V gene sequence: CDR1 DFQATT, CDR2 SNEGSKA (reference sequence). This clonotype was seen more than once but under ten times. What it recognizes is unknown. Treatment specified: roughly 11-day PBMC culture with coronavirus spike peptide pools or control peptides (ViraFEST assay). According to the study, CD4+ T cells from the unexposed donor were gathered ahead of the COVID-19 pandemic (2011-2018).

This sequence joins TRBV20-1 and TRBJ1-5; D remains ambiguous. Sequenced: CD4+ T cells from blood, cultured in vitro. This TCR was recovered from a human donor in good health. This chain's CDR3 is CSASGGNQPQHF. CDR3 in DNA: TGCAGTGCTAGTGGCGGCAATCAGCCCCAGCATTTT.